A selection of T cell receptor beta chains follows, all from one sample in a study of cytomegalovirus exposure and HLA in healthy donors. TCRdb's table, derived via immunoSEQ multiplex PCR, lists solely in-frame clones and lacks some. The repertoire has around 200,000 clones, 65% to 90% of them found once; the top ten carry under 3%. Sequenced input: PBMCs. The receptor set was obtained from a woman aged 45 to 65 in good health and CMV-seronegative. The CDR3 runs from the conserved cysteine through the conserved F or W. Clone size, where shown, is once, few, many, or a class for clones that have expanded.

V,size,CDR3
TRBV28,NA,CASSLFQGGLAKNIQYF
TRBV11-2,NA,CASRPTGSYNEKLFF
TRBV27,NA,CASSPTGVGYGYTF
TRBV7-8,NA,CASSPPWGGNQPQHF
TRBV27,NA,CASSLGANYEQYF
TRBV27,NA,CASWTSGSLNEQYF
TRBV2,NA,CASSRGIQETQYF
TRBV27,NA,CASDGVQGSPDTQYF
TRBV5-1,few,CASSTRIPGIMSTDTQYF
TRBV15,once,CATSRDLGLAGNTGELFF
TRBV25-1,few,CASSDSPNTDTQYF
TRBV6-5,NA,CASSYMDSRSEQFF
TRBV19,few,CASTSDRVSNYGYTF
TRBV7-7,NA,CASSATRIGELFF
TRBV27,NA,CASSLGGRGPDTQYF
TRBV27,NA,CASSLSTVDPYGYTF
TRBV7-8,NA,CASSLANYYEQYF
TRBV28,NA,CASRAVGTPIKTQYF
TRBV9,NA,CASSVGGQSYGYTF
TRBV7-8,NA,CASSLAQGVSPLHF
TRBV28,NA,CASSLSYQLGAGTPHGYTF
TRBV27,NA,CASSRDTDTQYF
TRBV19,NA,CASRGGGDEQYF
TRBV30,NA,CAWSARLGNYNEQFF
TRBV5-1,NA,CASSLTGNYEQYF
TRBV6-5,NA,CASSYGSRGGEKLFF
TRBV28,NA,CASSGVGQGMNEQYF
TRBV30,NA,CAWTLSGNTIYF
TRBV18,once,CASSPDGQKVDGYTF
TRBV18,NA,CASSQGNEQFF
TRBV28,NA,CASRRDSSSYNEQFF
TRBV7-2,NA,CASSLANTGTSPYEQYF
TRBV19,NA,CASSIAGTANYGYTF
TRBV7-2,NA,CASTRGGRGNEQFF
TRBV29-1,NA,CSVEDRRTGTLNTEAFF
TRBV13,NA,CASSSFGDRVGELFF
TRBV5-6,NA,CASSPPGGYGYTF
TRBV5-1,NA,CASSLVAGFSGNTIYF
TRBV6-6,NA,CASSYPEGGDIQYF
TRBV5-1,NA,CASSQDTVNEKLFF
TRBV5-4,NA,CASSLGTGGPNTNTGELFF
TRBV6-1,NA,CASSGLRDEQYF
TRBV18,few,CASNAGTSVTYEQYF
TRBV28,NA,CASHAGSGNYNEQFF
TRBV5-5,NA,CASIPPGLALGETQYF
TRBV9,NA,CASSVESSRGLANKLSTGELFF
TRBV7-9,NA,CASIGGVTDHEQYF
TRBV5-1,NA,CASSLVGPNRVIGNTIYF
TRBV30,NA,CAWSVPGGNQPQHF
TRBV19,NA,CASKGPPGAGNQPQHF
TRBV6-6,NA,CASRRLQGEGNQPQHF
TRBV6-6,NA,CASTSFGDSLTQYF
TRBV29-1,NA,CSVAGTSGKETQYF